The clone carrying this T cell receptor beta chain was counted a few times. Antigen: not known. These data originate in a study of early T cells in non-severe SARS-CoV-2 infection. Study-wide background: Chains stayed unpaired after sequencing of bulk RNA from unsorted whole blood. Broader study findings: VDJdb-based annotation leaned toward anti-spike CD8 responses and missed private and CD4 specificities.

Tagging with unique molecular identifiers was applied to individual cDNA molecules. TCRdb passed the 5' RACE reads through MiXCR, listing each CDR3 protein once. Of about 85,000 distinct CDR3 sequences listed, roughly 14% are singletons. The trim removed 2 bases at V and 0 bases at J, leaving 3 bases unmatched. This CDR3 has 16 amino acids. Germline lookup yields CDR1 SGHAT and CDR2 FQNNGV. The sequenced sample consisted of whole blood. This receptor was obtained from an adult who was a healthcare worker with PCR-confirmed SARS-CoV-2 infection or an uninfected control (not recorded which). The gene calls are TRBV11-2 and TRBJ2-1; 8 bases are shared with TRBD2. The CDR3 loop reads CASSLRAGDSYNEQFF. CDR3 coding DNA: TGTGCCAGCAGCTTACGAGCGGGAGACTCCTACAATGAGCAGTTCTTC.